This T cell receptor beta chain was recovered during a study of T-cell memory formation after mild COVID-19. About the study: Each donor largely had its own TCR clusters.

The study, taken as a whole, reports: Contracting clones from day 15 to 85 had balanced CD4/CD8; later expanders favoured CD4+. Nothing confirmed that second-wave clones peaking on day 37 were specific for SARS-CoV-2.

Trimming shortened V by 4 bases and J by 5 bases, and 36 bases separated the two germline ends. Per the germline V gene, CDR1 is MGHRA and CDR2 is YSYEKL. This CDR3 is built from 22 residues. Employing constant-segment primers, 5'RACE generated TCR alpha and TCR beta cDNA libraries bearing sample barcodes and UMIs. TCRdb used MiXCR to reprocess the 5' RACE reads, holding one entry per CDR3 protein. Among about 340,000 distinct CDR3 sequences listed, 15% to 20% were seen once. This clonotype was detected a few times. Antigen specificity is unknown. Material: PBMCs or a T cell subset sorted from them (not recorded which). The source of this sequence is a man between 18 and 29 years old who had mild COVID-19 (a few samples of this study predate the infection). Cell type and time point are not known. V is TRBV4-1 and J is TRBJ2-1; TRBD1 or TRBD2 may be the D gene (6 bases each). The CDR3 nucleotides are TGCGCCAGCAGCCGGGGAAGGGGAAGTGTAATTTGGGAGAGGGGGGCCGACAATGAGCAGTTCTTC. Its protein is CASSRGRGSVIWERGADNEQFF.